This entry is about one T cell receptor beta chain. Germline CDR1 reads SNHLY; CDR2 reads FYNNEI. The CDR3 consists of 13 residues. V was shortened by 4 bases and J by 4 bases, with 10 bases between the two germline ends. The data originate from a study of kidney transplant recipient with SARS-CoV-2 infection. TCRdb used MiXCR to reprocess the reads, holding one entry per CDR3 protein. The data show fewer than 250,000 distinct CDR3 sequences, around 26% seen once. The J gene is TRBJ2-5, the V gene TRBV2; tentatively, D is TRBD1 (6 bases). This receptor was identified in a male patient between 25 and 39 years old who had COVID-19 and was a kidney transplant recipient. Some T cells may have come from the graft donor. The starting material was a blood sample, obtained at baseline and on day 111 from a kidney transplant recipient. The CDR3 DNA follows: TGTGCCAGCAGTGTCAGGGGCGTAGAGACCCAGTACTTC. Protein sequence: CASSVRGVETQYF.